Included here is one TCR beta chain sequence, with context. With 3 bases removed from V and 8 bases from J, the gap between germline ends came to 12 bases. This CDR3 has 13 residues. In germline, CDR1 is SGDLS, CDR2 YYNGEE. These data originate in a study of T cells in narcolepsy. Some clones are missing from TCRdb's copy, which holds only in-frame ones; the method was immunoSEQ multiplex PCR. The sample contains some 29,000 clones, about 87% of which appear only once. The source material was memory (CD45RA-) CD4+ T cells from blood. This receptor was taken from a human donor in good health. The chain recombines TRBV9 with TRBJ2-1; TRBD2 might be the D (6 bases). The CDR3 protein is CASSGVAGYEQFF. As DNA, the CDR3 is TGTGCCAGCAGCGGGGTGGCGGGGTATGAGCAGTTCTTC.